The 20 T cell receptor beta chains in this list originate from one sample, sequenced in a study of T cells in Graves' hyperthyroidism and ophthalmopathy. It was RNA transcripts that yielded the amplified TCR beta CDR3 regions. TCR CDR3 regions were first amplified by RT-PCR with HTBI primers. TCRdb processed the multiplex PCR reads anew with MiXCR; each CDR3 protein has one entry. The data show 490,000 or so distinct CDR3 sequences, approximately 23% seen once. Sequencing was performed on blood. The source is a woman between 70 and 85 years old with Graves' ophthalmopathy.

The V and J genes are TRBV7-3 and TRBJ2-2, with TRBD2 matching 9 bases. Germline V gene data show CDR1 as SGHTA and CDR2 as FQGTGA. The CDR3 has 16 amino acids. Trimming cost V 2 bases and J 4 bases; bases outside gene matches: 5. The CDR3 sequence is CASSLVAGVPTGELFF. The CDR3 DNA follows: TGTGCCAGCAGCTTAGTAGCGGGAGTCCCCACCGGGGAGCTGTTTTTT.

The chain joins TRBV10-3 to TRBJ2-7; no firm D call. V was pared by 3 bases and J by 2 bases, with 8 bases between. Looked up from germline, CDR1 is ENHRY and CDR2 is SYGVKD. This CDR3 region has 13 residues. The CDR3 DNA reads as TGTGCCATCAGTGACGTAGAACCCTACGAGCAGTACTTC. This sequence encodes CAISDVEPYEQYF.

This sequence joins TRBV30 and TRBJ2-1; D is ambiguous. V gave up 2 bases and J gave up 5 bases, with 10 bases separating them. The germline V gene has CDR1 GTSNPN and CDR2 SVGIG (reference sequence). CDR3 size: 13 residues. This CDR3 reads CAWSTLADNEQFF. CDR3 sequence (DNA): TGTGCCTGGAGTACCCTCGCCGACAATGAGCAGTTCTTC.

This clonotype was counted at least ten times. The rearrangement links TRBV14 to TRBJ2-3; D unresolved. Germline CDR1 reads SGHDN; CDR2 reads FVKESK. Trimming removed 6 bases at V and 4 bases at J, with 8 bases between. The CDR3 length is 12 residues. CDR3 bases: TGTGCCAGCAGTCAGGTTCCAGATACGCAGTATTTT. Translating gives CASSQVPDTQYF.

The chain is built from TRBV12-3 or TRBV12-4 and TRBJ2-5; TRBD1 aligns across 8 bases. The CDR3 covers 17 residues. J lost 1 base, V lost 6 bases, and 13 bases had no gene match. CDR3 region: CASSTAFGTGVQETQYF. The DNA for the CDR3 is TGTGCCAGCAGCACCGCGTTTGGGACAGGTGTCCAAGAGACCCAGTACTTC.

V usage is TRBV5-1 and J usage is TRBJ2-1; TRBD2 is a possible D gene (6 bases). The V gene lost 0 bases and the J gene lost 3 bases, with 10 bases spanning the gap. The CDR3 runs 15 residues. Germline-derived CDR1 and CDR2 are SGHRS and YFSETQ. DNA of the CDR3: TGCGCCAGCAGCTTGGCGGGAGCGATCTACAATGAGCAGTTCTTC. Its protein product is CASSLAGAIYNEQFF.

This clonotype was recorded a few times. The chain is built from TRBV6-2 or TRBV6-3 and TRBJ1-2; no reliable D call. V lost 0 bases and J lost 3, with 8 bases in between. The CDR3 runs to 14 residues. Germline V lookup: CDR1 MNHEY, CDR2 SVGEGT. CDR3 amino acids: CASSYSRLYYGYTF. CDR3 nucleotide sequence: TGTGCCAGCAGTTACTCGCGGCTATACTATGGCTACACCTTC.

The chain carries TRBV9 and TRBJ2-3; possible D gene TRBD1, 7 bases. The CDR3 is made up of 15 amino acids. V shed 2 bases and J shed 3 bases, with 13 bases lying between them. Germline V gene lookup returns CDR1 SGDLS and CDR2 YYNGEE. CDR3 sequence reads: CASSVSRGATDTQYF. CDR3 nucleotide sequence: TGTGCCAGCAGCGTTTCCAGGGGGGCAACAGATACGCAGTATTTT.

This chain joins TRBV30 and TRBJ1-5; D ambiguous. V lost 2 bases and J lost 0, with 8 bases in between. The CDR3 extends over 14 amino acids. Looked up from germline, CDR1 is GTSNPN and CDR2 is SVGIG (reference sequence). In nucleotides, the CDR3 is TGTGCCTGGAGTCGGTCCAGTAGCAATCAGCCCCAGCATTTT. Amino acid sequence: CAWSRSSSNQPQHF.

V gene TRBV7-3 combines with J gene TRBJ2-2; D ambiguous. Germline V gives CDR1 SGHTA, CDR2 FQGTGA. The CDR3 contains 13 residues. Trimming took 1 base from V and 5 from J, leaving 5 bases between them. The CDR3 DNA follows: TGTGCCAGCAGCTTAATTCGAACCGGGGAGCTGTTTTTT. Translating gives CASSLIRTGELFF.

This clonotype showed up just a few times. This chain connects TRBV29-1 to TRBJ1-3, with a tentative D call TRBD1 (6 bases). Per the germline V gene, CDR1 is SQVTM and CDR2 is ANQGSEA. The germline V and J ends were trimmed by 4 bases and 1 base, with 8 bases remaining between them. The length of the CDR3 is 13 residues. This chain's CDR3 is CSVVRGSGNTIYF. The DNA of the CDR3 is TGCAGCGTTGTCAGGGGATCTGGAAACACCATATATTTT.

The V gene is TRBV6-2 or TRBV6-3, the J gene TRBJ1-6; 9 positions agree with TRBD1. The CDR3 is 19 residues long. Unmatched junction bases numbered 8, after V lost 0 bases and J lost 2 bases. Germline-derived CDR1 and CDR2 are MNHEY and SVGEGT. The CDR3 DNA is TGTGCCAGCAGTTACTCAGAATGGACAGGGGAACCCTATAATTCACCCCTCCACTTT. Its protein product is CASSYSEWTGEPYNSPLHF.

This clonotype was seen repeatedly, ten times or more. The rearrangement links TRBV11-2 to TRBJ2-3; the D gene is possibly TRBD2 (5 bases). The germline V gene encodes CDR1 SGHAT and CDR2 FQNNGV. Trimming stripped 5 bases from V and 2 bases from J, with 14 bases between. The CDR3 length is 15 residues. CDR3 sequence: CASSTGGQITDTQYF. As DNA, the CDR3 is TGTGCCAGCAGCACCGGCGGGCAGATCACAGATACGCAGTATTTT.

Ten or more counts support this clonotype. DNA of the CDR3: TGTGCCAGCAGCCAACAGCGGGAGGTGAGGACAGATACGCAGTATTTT. This codes for CASSQQREVRTDTQYF. The chain couples TRBV3-1 to TRBJ2-3; the match to TRBD2 covers 9 bases. This CDR3 region has 16 residues. The germline CDR1 and CDR2 sequences are LGHDT and YNNKEL (reference sequence). Trimming cost V 2 bases and J 3 bases; bases outside gene matches: 6.

J is TRBJ1-4 and V is TRBV20-1; D is unclear. Germline CDR1 DFQATT, CDR2 SNEGSKA (reference sequence). The CDR3 is 16 amino acids. The ends were cut back, 0 bases at V and 8 bases at J, with 19 bases in the middle. The CDR3 DNA follows: TGCAGTGCTAGAGATCGACGCGGCCTTCATGTGGAAAAACTGTTTTTT. Translating it yields CSARDRRGLHVEKLFF.

This clonotype was detected only a few times. This chain uses TRBV9 with TRBJ1-1; D is possibly TRBD1 (6 bases). Trimming left V 2 bases short and J 0 bases short, with 11 bases between. This CDR3 comprises 15 residues. Germline V gene data show CDR1 as SGDLS and CDR2 as YYNGEE. The DNA of the CDR3 is TGTGCCAGCAGCGTGAGGGGGGGGATGAACACTGAAGCTTTCTTT. It codes for CASSVRGGMNTEAFF.

The table lists this clonotype with many counts. The V gene is TRBV12-3 or TRBV12-4, the J gene TRBJ2-1; the D call may be TRBD1 or TRBD2 (8 bases each). V lost 1 base and J 14 bases, leaving 21 bases between the germline ends. The CDR3 totals 15 residues. Here the CDR3 reads CASSLDQGALSGEFF. In DNA form, the CDR3 reads TGTGCCAGCAGTTTAGACCAGGGGGCGCTTAGCGGGGAGTTCTTC.

As regards this clonotype: A junction boundary mismatches the germline segment, possibly from a read error. J is TRBJ1-1 and V is TRBV7-8; D might be TRBD1 (5 bases). This CDR3 contains 15 residues. Germline assignment: CDR1 SGHVS and CDR2 FQNEAQ. The CDR3 loop is CASSLGTALNTEASF. The CDR3 nucleotides are TGTGCCAGCAGCTTGGGGACGGCCTTGAACACTGAAGCTTCCTTT.

The chain is built from TRBV20-1 and TRBJ2-6; possible D gene TRBD2, 6 bases. V was clipped by 4 bases and J by 0 bases, with 16 bases between them. The CDR3 extends over 17 amino acids. Germline V gene sequence: CDR1 DFQATT, CDR2 SNEGSKA (reference sequence). For the CDR3, the DNA is TGCAGTGCTACGAATTCGGGACTTCGCTCTGGGGCCAACGTCCTGACTTTC. It encodes CSATNSGLRSGANVLTF.

The rearrangement joins TRBV20-1 to TRBJ2-1; perhaps TRBD1 as D (5 bases). This CDR3 is built from 14 residues. V shed 4 bases and J shed 0 bases, with 10 bases lying between them. Germline CDR1 and CDR2: DFQATT and SNEGSKA (reference sequence). Written as DNA, the CDR3 is TGCAGTGCTAACAGGCCGAGCTCCTACAATGAGCAGTTCTTC. Translated: CSANRPSSYNEQFF.